The T cell receptor (beta chain) described here comes from a study of cytomegalovirus exposure and HLA in healthy donors. CDR3 length: 12 amino acids. Germline CDR1 is SGHTA and CDR2 is FQGNSA. With 4 bases removed from V and 9 bases from J, the gap between germline ends came to 13 bases. A multiplex PCR was run with 60 Vbeta primers and 13 Jbeta primers. TCRdb's table, derived via immunoSEQ multiplex PCR, lists solely in-frame clones and lacks some. The sample holds under 150,000 clones, around 72% seen once. Sequenced sample: PBMCs. V and J are TRBV7-2 and TRBJ2-7; perhaps TRBD1 as D (5 bases). The TCR was taken from a man aged 40-50 years in good health and CMV-seronegative. This chain's CDR3 is CASSYMGQGQYF. The CDR3 bases are TGTGCCAGCAGCTACATGGGGCAAGGGCAGTACTTC.